The 32 T cell receptor beta chains in this list originate from one sample, sequenced in a study of cytomegalovirus exposure and HLA in healthy donors. Assay used: immunoSEQ multiplex PCR; TCRdb lists only in-frame clones, some missing. This sample has around 150,000 clones, with roughly 89% found just once. The specimen sequenced was PBMCs. The receptors derive from a woman in her late teens or twenties in good health and CMV-seropositive.

This rearrangement joins TRBV27 to TRBJ2-3, with D possibly matching TRBD2 (6 bases). The CDR3 has 15 residues. With 0 bases removed from V and 4 bases from J, the gap between germline ends came to 11 bases. The V gene's germline CDR1 is MNHEY and CDR2 SMNVEV (reference sequence). The DNA for the CDR3 is TGTGCCAGCAGTTTATCGCGGAGGGCGGCAGATACGCAGTATTTT. It specifies CASSLSRRAADTQYF.

The gene calls are TRBV7-3 and TRBJ2-1; D gene unclear. The CDR3 extends over 13 amino acids. Trimming pared 5 bases from V and 1 base from J, leaving 6 bases between. Germline lookup yields CDR1 SGHTA and CDR2 FQGTGA. The CDR3 DNA is TGTGCCAGCAGCCACGGGTCCTACAATGAGCAGTTCTTC. Protein product: CASSHGSYNEQFF.

The sample holds a few counts of this clone. The V call is TRBV19, the J call TRBJ2-7; D remains unclear. The V end was cut by 7 bases, the J end by 0 bases, with 10 bases between. The CDR3 totals 13 residues. In germline, CDR1 is LNHDA, CDR2 SQIVND (reference sequence). In nucleotides, the CDR3 is TGTGCCAGTAAGGCGGAAAGCTCCTACGAGCAGTACTTC. Protein product: CASKAESSYEQYF.

This chain links TRBV12-5 with TRBJ2-3; D unclear. V lost 5 bases to trimming and J lost 0 bases, with 6 bases between them. The germline V gene has CDR1 LGHNT and CDR2 FRNRAP. CDR3 length equals 13 residues. This CDR3 reads CASGPRSTDTQYF. Written as DNA, the CDR3 is TGTGCTAGTGGTCCACGGAGCACAGATACGCAGTATTTT.

The gene calls are TRBV19 and TRBJ2-7; 8 bases match TRBD2. Germline V gene data show CDR1 as LNHDA and CDR2 as SQIVND (reference sequence). With 5 bases clipped from V and 7 bases from J, the junction kept 13 bases outside the gene matches. CDR3 length: 15 amino acids. The CDR3: CASSFPGLGLEEQYF. Here the CDR3 DNA reads TGTGCCAGTAGTTTTCCGGGACTAGGTCTAGAGGAGCAGTACTTC.

The rearrangement links TRBV11-3 to TRBJ2-7; weak D call: TRBD2 (7 bases). V gave up 0 bases and J gave up 6 bases, with 15 bases separating them. The CDR3 has 15 amino acids. In germline, CDR1 is SGHNT, CDR2 YENEEA. The CDR3 reads CASSLEFEGGGEQYF. For the CDR3, the DNA is TGTGCCAGCAGCTTAGAGTTCGAGGGAGGGGGCGAGCAGTACTTC. The entire variable domain, with the rest obtained from reference TRBV11-3 and TRBJ2-7, is as follows: EAGVVQSPRYKIIEKKQPVAFWCNPISGHNTLYWYLQNLGQGPELLIRYENEEAVDDSQLPKDRFSAERLKGVDSTLKIQPAELGDSAVYLCASSLEFEGGGEQYFGPGTRLTVT.

V and J are TRBV6-1 and TRBJ2-7; 8 bases are shared with TRBD1. J lost 4 bases, V lost 6 bases, and 5 bases had no gene match. There are 13 residues in the CDR3. Germline-derived CDR1 and CDR2 are MNHNS and SASEGT. CDR3 sequence: CASSRTGTYEQYF. Written as DNA, the CDR3 is TGTGCCAGCAGCCGGACAGGGACGTACGAGCAGTACTTC.

The gene calls are TRBV7-8 and TRBJ2-4; TRBD2 matches at 11 bases. The CDR3 has 16 residues. V dropped 6 bases and J dropped 0; count of bases not matched to a gene: 4. Germline assignment: CDR1 SGHVS and CDR2 FQNEAQ. The CDR3 reads CASRPGLAVAKNIQYF. The CDR3 DNA reads TGTGCCAGCAGGCCGGGACTAGCGGTAGCCAAAAACATTCAGTACTTC.

The rearrangement links TRBV5-6 to TRBJ2-1; possibly TRBD2 for D (6 bases). Trimming pared 0 bases from V and 13 bases from J, leaving 14 bases between. CDR3 length equals 13 residues. Germline V CDR1 and CDR2: SGHDT, YYEEEE. The CDR3 is CASSLDRGGTQFF. DNA of the CDR3: TGTGCCAGCAGCTTGGATCGGGGCGGGACCCAGTTCTTC.

V and J are TRBV10-2 and TRBJ1-4; weak D call: TRBD1 (6 bases). Germline assignment: CDR1 WSHSY and CDR2 SAAADI. The V and J ends lost 5 bases and 5 bases respectively, with 15 bases between them. This CDR3 contains 15 residues. The CDR3 is CASSFTGTNNEKLFF. CDR3 nucleotides: TGCGCCAGCAGTTTCACAGGGACTAACAATGAAAAACTGTTTTTT.

V and J are TRBV18 and TRBJ2-7, with a possible D match to TRBD2 (5 bases). This CDR3 has 15 amino acids. Trimming took off 5 bases at V and 3 bases at J, with 17 bases between the two ends. Germline V gene lookup returns CDR1 KGHSH and CDR2 LQKENI. CDR3 amino acids: CASSSTTGSIYEQYF. The CDR3 nucleotides read TGTGCCAGCTCATCCACCACGGGGTCAATCTACGAGCAGTACTTC. The full variable domain, in which reference TRBV18 and TRBJ2-7 provide the parts outside the CDR3, is NAGVMQNPRHLVRRRGQEARLRCSPMKGHSHVYWYRQLPEEGLKFMVYLQKENIIDESGMPKERFSAEFPKEGPSILRIQQVVRGDSAAYFCASSSTTGSIYEQYFGPGTRLTVT.

The chain couples TRBV6-5 to TRBJ1-2; no clear D. The germline V gene encodes CDR1 MNHEY and CDR2 SVGAGI. The CDR3 is made up of 16 amino acids. V was clipped by 0 bases and J by 2 bases, with 13 bases between them. The CDR3 sequence: CASSYSLRGYNYGYTF. In DNA form, the CDR3 reads TGTGCCAGCAGTTACTCATTGCGGGGTTACAACTATGGCTACACCTTC.

The V call is TRBV30, the J call TRBJ1-1; no clear D. Germline V gene sequence: CDR1 GTSNPN, CDR2 SVGIG (reference sequence). V lost 1 base, J lost 6 bases, and 9 bases lay in between. This CDR3 spans 12 amino acids. CDR3 coding DNA: TGTGCCTGGAGTGAGAGAAGTGCTGAAGCTTTCTTT. It translates to CAWSERSAEAFF.

The rearrangement joins TRBV5-4 to TRBJ2-1; TRBD2 matches 8 bases. Germline V gene sequence: CDR1 SGHNT, CDR2 YYREEE (reference sequence). The CDR3 sequence is 15 residues long. Germline trimming cut 5 bases from V and 0 bases from J; bases unmatched to any gene: 4. The CDR3 sequence: CASSSGGSSYNEQFF. The CDR3 nucleotides read TGTGCCAGCAGTTCGGGGGGGAGCTCCTACAATGAGCAGTTCTTC.

This clone was recorded once. The genes are TRBV15 and TRBJ1-5; a weak D match, TRBD1 (5 bases). V lost 6 bases and J lost 3, with 15 bases in between. The CDR3 contains 15 residues. Germline CDR1 and CDR2: LNHNV and YYDKDF (reference sequence). The CDR3 DNA sequence: TGTGCCACCAGAGGCTTCGGGGGGGACAATCAGCCCCAGCATTTT. Translated, it gives CATRGFGGDNQPQHF.

The CDR3 sequence: CASSVEGETQYF. Written as DNA, the CDR3 is TGTGCCAGCAGTGTAGAGGGAGAGACCCAGTACTTC. V is TRBV2 and J is TRBJ2-5; weak D call: TRBD2 (5 bases). Trimming removed 4 bases at V and 4 bases at J, with 7 bases between. Per the germline V gene, CDR1 is SNHLY and CDR2 is FYNNEI. The CDR3 contains 12 residues.

Comment on this clone: At one boundary the junction diverges from the germline segment, which might be a read error. The CDR3 sequence is CASSPYRGGMNTEAFF. The DNA of the CDR3 is TGTGCTAGCAGCCCTTACAGGGGCGGTATGAACACTGAAGCTTTCTTT. V is TRBV7-7 and J is TRBJ1-1, with 7 bases aligning to TRBD1. This CDR3 is built from 16 residues. CDR1 SSHAT and CDR2 FNYEAQ come from the germline V gene (reference sequence).

The chain employs TRBV19 and TRBJ2-7, with 7 bases matching TRBD1. The CDR3 contains 14 residues. Germline V gene sequence: CDR1 LNHDA, CDR2 SQIVND (reference sequence). The ends lost 10 bases at V and 1 base at J; junction bases unmatched: 10. The CDR3 DNA is TGTGCCACCCGAGAACAGGGGAGATCCTACGAGCAGTACTTC. This codes for CATREQGRSYEQYF.

The chain couples TRBV27 to TRBJ2-2; 14 bases match TRBD2. The ends lost 3 bases at V and 5 bases at J; junction bases unmatched: 2. CDR1 and CDR2 (germline): MNHEY, SMNVEV (reference sequence). This CDR3 is 16 amino acids long. Written as DNA, the CDR3 is TGTGCCAGCAGTTTGGGACTAGCGGGAGTAACCGGGGAGCTGTTTTTT. It codes for CASSLGLAGVTGELFF.

This clone was found a few times. V is TRBV13 and J is TRBJ1-1; D is unresolved. Germline-derived CDR1 and CDR2 are PRHDT and FYEKMQ (reference sequence). The germline V and J ends were trimmed by 2 bases and 2 bases, with 9 bases remaining between them. This CDR3 has 14 amino acids. The CDR3 region has the DNA TGTGCCAGCAGCTTAAGACGGGGAAACACTGAAGCTTTCTTT. This codes for CASSLRRGNTEAFF.

The rearrangement links TRBV19 to TRBJ1-1; no clear D. Germline V lookup: CDR1 LNHDA, CDR2 SQIVND (reference sequence). CDR3 size: 13 residues. Trimming stripped 4 bases from V and 3 bases from J, with 9 bases between. This chain's CDR3 is CASSTLEDTEAFF. CDR3 coding DNA: TGTGCCAGTAGTACCCTCGAGGACACTGAAGCTTTCTTT.

V gene TRBV11-1 combines with J gene TRBJ2-3; D remains ambiguous. Germline values: CDR1 SGHAT, CDR2 FQDESV (reference sequence). The CDR3 is 13 amino acids. V was cut by 6 bases and J by 3 bases, with 10 bases left in between. Here the CDR3 DNA reads TGTGCCAGCAGATCGAGGCTAACAGATACGCAGTATTTT. Protein: CASRSRLTDTQYF.

The CDR3 spells CATSKDRNTGELFF. CDR3 nucleotides: TGTGCCACCAGCAAGGACAGAAACACCGGGGAGCTGTTTTTT. The chain recombines TRBV15 with TRBJ2-2; D is perhaps TRBD1 (6 bases). The CDR3 contains 14 residues. Trimming removed 4 bases at V and 2 bases at J, with 8 bases between. The germline V gene encodes CDR1 LNHNV and CDR2 YYDKDF (reference sequence).

The V gene is TRBV7-6, the J gene TRBJ2-3; D might be TRBD2 (6 bases). Germline lookup yields CDR1 SGHVS and CDR2 FNYEAQ. V dropped 2 bases and J dropped 5 bases, with 17 bases sitting between them. The CDR3 length is 16 residues. CDR3 sequence reads: CASSLSAGRGRDTQYF. The CDR3 DNA is TGTGCCAGCAGCTTAAGTGCGGGACGGGGGAGAGATACGCAGTATTTT.

V and J are TRBV5-1 and TRBJ2-1, with TRBD2 matching 7 bases. This CDR3 has 14 residues. Germline CDR1 is SGHRS and CDR2 is YFSETQ. V gave up 4 bases and J gave up 7 bases; unmatched junction bases: 8. This chain's CDR3 is CASSEGGSGNEQFF. In DNA, the CDR3 is TGCGCCAGCAGCGAGGGAGGGTCTGGGAATGAGCAGTTCTTC.

This clone was observed a single time. This sequence joins TRBV28 and TRBJ1-1; TRBD1 matches at 8 bases. The junction had 8 bases not matched to a gene; V was cut back by 6 bases and J by 11 bases. The CDR3 extends over 12 amino acids. The germline V gene encodes CDR1 MDHEN and CDR2 SYDVKM. This chain's CDR3 is CASSIRQGIAFF. CDR3 nucleotide sequence: TGTGCCAGCAGCATACGACAGGGGATCGCTTTCTTT.

This chain uses TRBV7-9 with TRBJ2-7, with TRBD2 matching 14 bases. The CDR3 is 17 amino acids. Germline CDR1 SEHNR, CDR2 FQNEAQ (reference sequence). The junction had 9 bases not matched to a gene; V was cut back by 8 bases and J by 0 bases. In DNA, the CDR3 is TGTGCCAGCTCCGGACTAGCGGGAGGTTTCGGCTCCTACGAGCAGTACTTC. Translated: CASSGLAGGFGSYEQYF.

J is TRBJ2-1 and V is TRBV5-5, with a possible D match to TRBD1 (6 bases). Germline-derived CDR1 and CDR2 are SGHKS and YYEKEE (reference sequence). The CDR3 extends over 13 amino acids. Trimming took off 7 bases at V and 2 bases at J, with 10 bases between the two ends. Here the CDR3 DNA reads TGTGCCAGCCTATACAGGGCCTACAATGAGCAGTTCTTC. This translates into CASLYRAYNEQFF.

The V gene is TRBV5-6, the J gene TRBJ2-3; 12 bases align to TRBD2. This CDR3 region has 15 residues. CDR1 and CDR2 from the germline V gene are SGHDT and YYEEEE. V dropped 4 bases and J dropped 3; count of bases not matched to a gene: 3. CDR3 in amino acids: CASSPGLAGTDTQYF. CDR3 sequence (DNA): TGTGCCAGCAGCCCCGGACTAGCGGGAACAGATACGCAGTATTTT.

The CDR3 protein is CASSLATDSYGYTF. For the CDR3, the DNA is TGTGCCAGCAGCTTAGCGACAGACTCCTATGGCTACACCTTC. The chain employs TRBV7-9 and TRBJ1-2; TRBD1 might be the D (5 bases). V was shortened by 0 bases and J by 4 bases, with 9 bases between the two germline ends. This CDR3 is 14 amino acids long. Per germline, CDR1 SEHNR and CDR2 FQNEAQ (reference sequence). Full variable domain (missing parts from reference TRBV7-9 and TRBJ1-2): DTGVSQNPRHKITKRGQNVTFRCDPISEHNRLYWYRQTLGQGPEFLTYFQNEAQLEKSRLLSDRFSAERPKGSFSTLEIQRTEQGDSAMYLCASSLATDSYGYTFGSGTRLTVV.

The chain is built from TRBV28 and TRBJ1-2; TRBD1 matches at 12 bases. V shed 5 bases, J shed 4 bases, and the junction held 8 bases outside the gene matches. The germline V gene has CDR1 MDHEN and CDR2 SYDVKM. The CDR3 spans 16 residues. In nucleotides, the CDR3 is TGTGCCAGCAGTACTGCCGGGACAGGGGGCACCTATGGCTACACCTTC. Protein: CASSTAGTGGTYGYTF.

This clone was observed a single time. J is TRBJ2-4 and V is TRBV18, with a possible D match to TRBD2 (5 bases). The CDR3 sequence is 19 residues long. Germline V gene data show CDR1 as KGHSH and CDR2 as LQKENI. Trimming removed 1 base at V and 5 bases at J, with 24 bases between. Written as DNA, the CDR3 is TGTGCCAGCTCACCACGTCTTAGACGGTTGGCGGCGGAGGAAAACATTCAGTACTTC. This sequence encodes CASSPRLRRLAAEENIQYF.